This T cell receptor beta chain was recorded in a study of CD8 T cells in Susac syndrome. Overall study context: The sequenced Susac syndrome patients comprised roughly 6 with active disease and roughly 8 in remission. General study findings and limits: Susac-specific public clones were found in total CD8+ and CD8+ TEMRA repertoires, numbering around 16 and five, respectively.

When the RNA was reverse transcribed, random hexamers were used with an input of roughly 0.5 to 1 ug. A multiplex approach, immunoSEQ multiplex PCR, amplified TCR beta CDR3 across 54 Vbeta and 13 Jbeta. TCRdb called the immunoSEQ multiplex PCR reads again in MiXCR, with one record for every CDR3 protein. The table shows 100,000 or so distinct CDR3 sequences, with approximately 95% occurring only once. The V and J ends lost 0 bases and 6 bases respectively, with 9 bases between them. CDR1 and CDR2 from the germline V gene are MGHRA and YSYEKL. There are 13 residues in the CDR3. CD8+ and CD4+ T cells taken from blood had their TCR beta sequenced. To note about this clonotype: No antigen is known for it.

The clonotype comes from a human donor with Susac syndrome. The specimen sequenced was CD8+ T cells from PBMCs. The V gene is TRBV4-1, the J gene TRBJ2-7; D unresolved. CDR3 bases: TGCGCCAGCAGCCAAGAAAGGACCTCCGAGCAGTACTTC. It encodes CASSQERTSEQYF.